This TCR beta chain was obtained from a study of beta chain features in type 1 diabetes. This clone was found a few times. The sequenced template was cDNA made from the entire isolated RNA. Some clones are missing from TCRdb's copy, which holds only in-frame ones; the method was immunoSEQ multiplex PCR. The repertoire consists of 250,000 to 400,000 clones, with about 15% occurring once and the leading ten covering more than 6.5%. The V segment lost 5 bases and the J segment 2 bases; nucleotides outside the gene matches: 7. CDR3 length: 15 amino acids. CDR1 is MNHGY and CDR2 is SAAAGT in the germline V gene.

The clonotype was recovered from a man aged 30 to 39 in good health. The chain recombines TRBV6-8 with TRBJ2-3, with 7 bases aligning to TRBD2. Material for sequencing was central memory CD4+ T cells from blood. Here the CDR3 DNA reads TGTGCCAGCAGTCGGGAGACTAGCTTCACAGATACGCAGTATTTT. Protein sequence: CASSRETSFTDTQYF.